This T cell receptor (beta chain) was sequenced during a study of cytomegalovirus exposure and HLA in healthy donors. The study's findings and limits: Another analysis was done later, and it associated roughly 15,000 TCR beta sequences with HLA alleles at 0.05 false discovery rate.

The V gene's germline CDR1 is SQVTM and CDR2 ANQGSEA. The ends lost 5 bases at V and 5 bases at J; junction bases unmatched: 9. The CDR3 has 13 residues. The PCR ran on 60 Vbeta and 13 Jbeta primers. The method was immunoSEQ multiplex PCR; TCRdb's version includes in-frame clones alone and lacks a portion of them. The table includes under 150,000 clones, 79% detected once. Concerning this clone: Its antigen is undetermined.

This sequence joins TRBV29-1 and TRBJ2-7; 7 bases are a match to TRBD1. The clonotype originates from a female donor in good health and CMV-seronegative. What was sequenced was PBMCs. The CDR3 spells CSVWALTGNEQYF. For the CDR3, the DNA is TGCAGCGTTTGGGCCCTGACAGGGAACGAGCAGTACTTC.